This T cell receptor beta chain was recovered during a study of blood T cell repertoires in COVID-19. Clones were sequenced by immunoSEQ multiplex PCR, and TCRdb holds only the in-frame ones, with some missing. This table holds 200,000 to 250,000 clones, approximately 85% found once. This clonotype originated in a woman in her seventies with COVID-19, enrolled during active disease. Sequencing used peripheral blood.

The CDR3: CSVSDISYNEQFF. Written as DNA, the CDR3 is TGCAGCGTTTCCGACATCTCCTACAATGAGCAGTTCTTC. The rearrangement uses TRBV29-1 and TRBJ2-1; D remains ambiguous. Between the trimmed V and J ends, which lost 5 bases and 0 bases, there was a span of 8 bases. Germline V gene data show CDR1 as SQVTM and CDR2 as ANQGSEA. The CDR3 consists of 13 residues.